These 10 T cell receptor beta chains share one sample of origin, sequenced in a study of blood T cell repertoires in COVID-19. Clones were sequenced by immunoSEQ multiplex PCR, and TCRdb holds only the in-frame ones, with some missing. The sample shows under 250,000 clones, about four fifths of them seen only once. Sequenced input: peripheral blood. The origin of the receptors is a woman aged 25 to 39 who had recovered from COVID-19.

V and J are TRBV18 and TRBJ1-2; D is unresolved. From germline, CDR1 is KGHSH and CDR2 LQKENI. V shed 3 bases and J shed 0 bases, with 17 bases lying between them. There are 17 residues in the CDR3. CDR3 sequence (DNA): TGTGCCAGCTCACCTCCCAGCGGAGCTTCGTCTAACTATGGCTACACCTTC. This sequence encodes CASSPPSGASSNYGYTF.

Comment on this clone: The same CDR3 also results from other DNA sequences found in this sample. The chain recombines TRBV28 with TRBJ1-2; D not certain. The germline V and J ends were trimmed by 1 base and 4 bases, with 4 bases remaining between them. This CDR3 has 12 amino acids. In germline, CDR1 is MDHEN, CDR2 SYDVKM. The CDR3 DNA reads as TGTGCCAGCAGTTTATCATCCTATGGCTACACCTTC. This sequence encodes CASSLSSYGYTF.

The genes are TRBV18 and TRBJ1-4; 7 positions agree with TRBD1. Germline CDR1 reads KGHSH; CDR2 reads LQKENI. V lost 6 bases and J lost 5; bases outside the gene matches: 6. The CDR3 sequence is 14 residues long. This chain's CDR3 is CASSQGQENEKLFF. CDR3 bases: TGTGCCAGCTCCCAAGGACAGGAAAATGAAAAACTGTTTTTT. The full variable domain, completed using reference TRBV18 and TRBJ1-4, is NAGVMQNPRHLVRRRGQEARLRCSPMKGHSHVYWYRQLPEEGLKFMVYLQKENIIDESGMPKERFSAEFPKEGPSILRIQQVVRGDSAAYFCASSQGQENEKLFFGSGTQLSVL.

The rearrangement joins TRBV9 to TRBJ2-5; D call uncertain. The germline V gene has CDR1 SGDLS and CDR2 YYNGEE. The CDR3 extends over 16 amino acids. V lost 1 base and J 1 base, leaving 14 bases between the germline ends. CDR3 sequence (DNA): TGTGCCAGCAGCGTACACCCAGCCGCAGGCCAAGAGACCCAGTACTTC. This gives the protein CASSVHPAAGQETQYF.

This chain joins TRBV6-1 and TRBJ1-2; the D is unclear. The CDR3 covers 14 residues. Trimming took off 2 bases at V and 0 bases at J, with 7 bases between the two ends. The germline V gene encodes CDR1 MNHNS and CDR2 SASEGT. The CDR3 is CASSESTTNYGYTF. The CDR3 DNA reads as TGTGCCAGCAGTGAATCGACAACTAACTATGGCTACACCTTC.

This chain connects TRBV28 to TRBJ1-5; D call uncertain. The CDR3 runs 16 residues. Trimming removed 3 bases from V and 5 bases from J, with 17 bases in between. From germline, CDR1 is MDHEN and CDR2 SYDVKM. The CDR3 DNA reads as TGTGCCAGCAGTTTCCGGCGAGGACCGAGGGATCAGCCCCAGCATTTT. Translated: CASSFRRGPRDQPQHF.

The gene calls are TRBV24-1 and TRBJ2-1, with 8 nucleotides matching TRBD2. V shed 2 bases, J shed 4 bases, and the junction held 6 bases outside the gene matches. CDR3 length: 16 residues. Germline V gives CDR1 KGHDR, CDR2 SFDVKD. CDR3 in DNA: TGTGCCACCAGTGATTCACTGAGCGGGAGTTACAATGAGCAGTTCTTC. Translation: CATSDSLSGSYNEQFF.

V and J are TRBV5-1 and TRBJ2-5, with D unresolved. CDR3 size: 15 residues. Trimming left V 0 bases short and J 1 base short, with 10 bases between. Germline CDR1 and CDR2: SGHRS and YFSETQ. Here the CDR3 reads CASSLAAGGQETQYF. The DNA for the CDR3 is TGCGCCAGCAGCTTGGCCGCTGGCGGCCAAGAGACCCAGTACTTC.

The chain carries TRBV28 and TRBJ2-7, with 9 positions matching TRBD1. Germline CDR1 is MDHEN and CDR2 is SYDVKM. The CDR3 totals 15 residues. Trimming took 4 bases from V and 3 from J; bases not matched to a gene: 7. CDR3 region: CASSSTGTGYYEQYF. For the CDR3, the DNA is TGTGCCAGCAGTTCTACCGGGACAGGGTACTACGAGCAGTACTTC.

The CDR3 reads CASSYRAGGTNTGELFF. The CDR3 nucleotides are TGTGCCAGCAGTTACAGGGCGGGAGGAACGAACACCGGGGAGCTGTTTTTT. This sequence joins TRBV6-2 or TRBV6-3 and TRBJ2-2, with 8 bases matching TRBD2. With V trimmed by 2 bases and J by 0 bases, 5 bases remained unmatched. This CDR3 is 17 amino acids long. Germline assignment: CDR1 MNHEY and CDR2 SVGEGT.